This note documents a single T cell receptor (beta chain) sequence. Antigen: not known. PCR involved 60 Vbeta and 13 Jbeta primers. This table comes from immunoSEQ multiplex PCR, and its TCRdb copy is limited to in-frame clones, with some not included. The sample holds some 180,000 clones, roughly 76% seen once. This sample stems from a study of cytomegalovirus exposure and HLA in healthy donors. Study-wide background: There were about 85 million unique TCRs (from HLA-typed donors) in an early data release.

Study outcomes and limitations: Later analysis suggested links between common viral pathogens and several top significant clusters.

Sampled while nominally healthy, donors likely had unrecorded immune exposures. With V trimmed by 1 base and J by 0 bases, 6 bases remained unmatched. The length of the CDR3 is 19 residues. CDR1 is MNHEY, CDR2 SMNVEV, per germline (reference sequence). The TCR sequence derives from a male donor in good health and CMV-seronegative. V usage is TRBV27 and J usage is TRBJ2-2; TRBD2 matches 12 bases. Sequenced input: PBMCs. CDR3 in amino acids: CASSLWALAGGPNTGELFF. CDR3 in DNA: TGTGCCAGCAGTTTATGGGCGCTAGCGGGGGGGCCGAACACCGGGGAGCTGTTTTTT.